This T cell receptor beta chain was obtained from a study of T-cell reconstitution after alpha-beta-depleted transplantation in children. Study findings and constraints: As was reported, about two months after transplant, alpha-beta T cells came from several hundred expanded graft clones. The study traced high day-60 TCRbeta diversity in some patients to surviving recipient T cells and thymic progenitors. Newly generated T cells supplied most T-cell counts and diversity one year post-transplant.

Trimming removed 8 bases at V and 2 bases at J, with 16 bases between. The CDR3 has 14 amino acids. Germline CDR1 and CDR2: SQVTM and ANQGSEA. In the case of this clonotype: Antigen specificity is unknown.

Using unique molecular identifiers, the investigators prepared the TCRbeta library. TCRdb redid the calling of the PCR reads with MiXCR, one entry per CDR3 protein. This table holds hundreds of thousands of distinct CDR3 sequences, under 15% found once. V is TRBV29-1 and J is TRBJ1-5; tentative D call: TRBD1 (5 bases). This clonotype was obtained from a girl aged 2 to 9 with congenital amegakaryocytic thrombocytopenia, due to receive a stem cell transplant. The specimen was PBMCs, collected before TCRalphabeta/CD19-depleted stem cell transplant. The CDR3 sequence is CSITEVGGNQPQHF. Here the CDR3 DNA reads TGCAGCATTACCGAGGTGGGGGGCAATCAGCCCCAGCATTTT. The full variable domain, completed using reference TRBV29-1 and TRBJ1-5, is SAVISQKPSRDICQRGTSLTIQCQVDSQVTMMFWYRQQPGQSLTLIATANQGSEATYESGFVIDKFPISRPNLTFSTLTVSNMSPEDSSIYLCSITEVGGNQPQHFGDGTRLSIL.